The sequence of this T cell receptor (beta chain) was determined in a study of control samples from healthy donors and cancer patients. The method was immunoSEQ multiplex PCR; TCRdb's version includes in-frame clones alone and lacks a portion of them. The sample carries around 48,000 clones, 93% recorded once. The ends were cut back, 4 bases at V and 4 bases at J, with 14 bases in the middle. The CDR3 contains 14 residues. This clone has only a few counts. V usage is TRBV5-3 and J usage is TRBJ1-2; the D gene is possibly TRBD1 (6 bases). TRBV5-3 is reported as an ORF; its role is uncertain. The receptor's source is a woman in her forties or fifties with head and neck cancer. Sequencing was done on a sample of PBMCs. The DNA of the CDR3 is TGTGCCAGAAGCCATCGGACAGACCTCTATGGCTACACCTTC. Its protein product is CARSHRTDLYGYTF.